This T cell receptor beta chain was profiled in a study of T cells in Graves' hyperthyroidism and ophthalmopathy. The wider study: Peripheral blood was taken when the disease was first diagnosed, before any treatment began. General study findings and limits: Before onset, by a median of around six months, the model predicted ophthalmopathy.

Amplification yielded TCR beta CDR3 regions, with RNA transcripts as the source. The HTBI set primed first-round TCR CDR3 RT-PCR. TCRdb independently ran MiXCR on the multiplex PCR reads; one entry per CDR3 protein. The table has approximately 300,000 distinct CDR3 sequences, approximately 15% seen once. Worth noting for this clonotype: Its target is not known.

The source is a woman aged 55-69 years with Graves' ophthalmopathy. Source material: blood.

CDR3 region: CASSSSGTGEVTQYF. In nucleotides, the CDR3 is TGTGCCAGCAGTTCTTCCGGGACAGGTGAAGTGACCCAGTACTTC. The chain joins TRBV28 to TRBJ2-5; 8 bases line up with TRBD1. The V gene's germline CDR1 is MDHEN and CDR2 SYDVKM. This CDR3 has 15 amino acids. J was trimmed by 7 bases and V by 4 bases; bases with no gene match: 11. Drawing the rest from reference TRBV28 and TRBJ2-5, the complete variable domain is DVKVTQSSRYLVKRTGEKVFLECVQDMDHENMFWYRQDPGLGLRLIYFSYDVKMKEKGDIPEGYSVSREKKERFSLILESASTNQTSMYLCASSSSGTGEVTQYFGPGTRLLVL.